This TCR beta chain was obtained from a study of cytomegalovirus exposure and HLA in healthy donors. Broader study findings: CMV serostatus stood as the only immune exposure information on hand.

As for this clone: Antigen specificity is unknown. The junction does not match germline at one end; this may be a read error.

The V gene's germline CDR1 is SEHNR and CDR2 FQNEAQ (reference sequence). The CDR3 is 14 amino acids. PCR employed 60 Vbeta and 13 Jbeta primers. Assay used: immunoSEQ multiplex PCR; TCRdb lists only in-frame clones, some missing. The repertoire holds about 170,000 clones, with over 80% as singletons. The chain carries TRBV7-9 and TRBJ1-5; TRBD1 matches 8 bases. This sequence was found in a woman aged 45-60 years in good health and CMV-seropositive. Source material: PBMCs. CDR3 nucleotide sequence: TGTTCCAGCAGCGGGGCAGGGGGCTTTCAGCCCCAGCATTTT. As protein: CSSSGAGGFQPQHF.